Given below is one T cell receptor (beta chain) in context. Germline V gene lookup returns CDR1 SGHNT and CDR2 YYREEE (reference sequence). This CDR3 comprises 17 residues. Germline trimming cut 4 bases from V and 3 bases from J; bases unmatched to any gene: 6. These data come from a study of OX40 agonist ivuxolimab in advanced cancers. The overall study: Dose-escalation patients were diagnosed with hepatocellular carcinoma, melanoma, renal cell cancer or head and neck cancer.

Repertoires were generated with immunoSEQ multiplex PCR, while TCRdb's copy carries only in-frame clones and drops some. The repertoire holds 84,000 or so clones, with 84% as singletons. Specimen: CD4+ or CD8+ T cells sorted from blood, collected in a trial of the OX40 agonist ivuxolimab. V usage is TRBV5-4 and J usage is TRBJ2-5, with 16 bases matching TRBD2. The clonotype originates from an adult with an advanced solid tumor such as melanoma, head and neck, liver or kidney cancer. CDR3: CASSGTSGGVLKETQYF. The CDR3 DNA reads TGTGCCAGCAGCGGGACTAGCGGGGGGGTATTGAAAGAGACCCAGTACTTC.